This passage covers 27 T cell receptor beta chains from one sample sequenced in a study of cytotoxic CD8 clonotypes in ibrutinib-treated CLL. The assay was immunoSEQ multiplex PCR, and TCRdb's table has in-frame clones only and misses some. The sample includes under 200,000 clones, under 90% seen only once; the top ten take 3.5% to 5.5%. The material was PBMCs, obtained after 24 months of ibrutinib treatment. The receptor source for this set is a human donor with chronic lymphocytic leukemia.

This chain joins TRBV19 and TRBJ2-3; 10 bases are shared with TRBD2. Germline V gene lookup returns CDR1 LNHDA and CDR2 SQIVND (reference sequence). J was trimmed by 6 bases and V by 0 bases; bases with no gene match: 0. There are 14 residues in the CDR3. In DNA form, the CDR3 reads TGTGCCAGTAGTATAGAGACTAGCGGGGATACGCAGTATTTT. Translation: CASSIETSGDTQYF.

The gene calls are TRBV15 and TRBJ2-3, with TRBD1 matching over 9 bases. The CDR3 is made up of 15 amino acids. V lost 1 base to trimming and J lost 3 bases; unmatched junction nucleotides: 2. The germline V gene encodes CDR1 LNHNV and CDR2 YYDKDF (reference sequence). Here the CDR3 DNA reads TGTGCCACCAGCAGAGCGGACAGGGGTACAGATACGCAGTATTTT. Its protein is CATSRADRGTDTQYF.

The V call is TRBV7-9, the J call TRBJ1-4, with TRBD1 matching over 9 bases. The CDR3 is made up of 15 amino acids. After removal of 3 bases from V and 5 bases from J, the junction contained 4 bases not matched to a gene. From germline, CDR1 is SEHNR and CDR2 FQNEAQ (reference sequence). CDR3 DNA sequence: TGTGCCAGCAGCTTCAGACAGGGGGTAAATGAAAAACTGTTTTTT. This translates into CASSFRQGVNEKLFF.

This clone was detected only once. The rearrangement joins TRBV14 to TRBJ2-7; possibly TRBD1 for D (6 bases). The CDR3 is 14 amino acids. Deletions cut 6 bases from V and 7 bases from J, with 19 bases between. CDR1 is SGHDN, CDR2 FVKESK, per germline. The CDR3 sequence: CASRQQGLVGEQYF. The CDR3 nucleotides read TGTGCCAGCAGGCAACAGGGCCTGGTGGGGGAGCAGTACTTC.

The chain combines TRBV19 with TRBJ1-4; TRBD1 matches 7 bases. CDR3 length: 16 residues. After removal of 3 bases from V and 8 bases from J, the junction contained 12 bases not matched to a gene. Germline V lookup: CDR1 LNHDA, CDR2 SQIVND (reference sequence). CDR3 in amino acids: CASSMDRRTMEEKLFF. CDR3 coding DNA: TGTGCCAGTAGTATGGACAGGAGGACTATGGAGGAAAAACTGTTTTTT.

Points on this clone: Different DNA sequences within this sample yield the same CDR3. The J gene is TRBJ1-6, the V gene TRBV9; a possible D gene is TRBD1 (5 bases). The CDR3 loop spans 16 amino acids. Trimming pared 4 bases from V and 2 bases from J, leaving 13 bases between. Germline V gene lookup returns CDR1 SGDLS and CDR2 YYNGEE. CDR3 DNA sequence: TGTGCCAGCAGCCCGAGGGGTGACCCCTATAATTCACCCCTCCACTTT. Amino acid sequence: CASSPRGDPYNSPLHF.

CDR3 sequence reads: CAISENQGAEYF. The CDR3 DNA follows: TGTGCCATCAGTGAGAACCAGGGGGCTGAGTACTTC. The V gene is TRBV10-3, the J gene TRBJ2-7; 8 bases align to TRBD1. The CDR3 covers 12 residues. V shed 2 bases and J 11 bases; nucleotides not matched to a gene: 5. CDR1 and CDR2 from the germline V gene are ENHRY and SYGVKD.

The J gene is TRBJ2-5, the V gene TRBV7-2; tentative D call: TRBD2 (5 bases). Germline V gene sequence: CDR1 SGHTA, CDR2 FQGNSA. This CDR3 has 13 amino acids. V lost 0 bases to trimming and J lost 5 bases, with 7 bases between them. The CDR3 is CASSLAAAETQYF. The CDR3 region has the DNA TGTGCCAGCAGCTTAGCAGCGGCGGAGACCCAGTACTTC.

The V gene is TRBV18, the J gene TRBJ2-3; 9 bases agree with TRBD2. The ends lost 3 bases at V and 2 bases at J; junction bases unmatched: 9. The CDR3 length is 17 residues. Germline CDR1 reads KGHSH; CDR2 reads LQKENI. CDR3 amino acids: CASSPLGTSPYTDTQYF. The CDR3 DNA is TGTGCCAGCTCACCCCTTGGGACTAGCCCATACACAGATACGCAGTATTTT. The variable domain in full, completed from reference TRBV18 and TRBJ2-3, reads NAGVMQNPRHLVRRRGQEARLRCSPMKGHSHVYWYRQLPEEGLKFMVYLQKENIIDESGMPKERFSAEFPKEGPSILRIQQVVRGDSAAYFCASSPLGTSPYTDTQYFGPGTRLTVL.

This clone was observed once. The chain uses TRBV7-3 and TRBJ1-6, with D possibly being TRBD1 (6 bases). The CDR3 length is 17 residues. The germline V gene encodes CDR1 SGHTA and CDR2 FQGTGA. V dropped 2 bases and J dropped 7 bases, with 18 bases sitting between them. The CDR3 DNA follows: TGTGCCAGCAGCTTATCCTCTCAGGGGCAGGCAAATTCACCCCTCCACTTT. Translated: CASSLSSQGQANSPLHF.

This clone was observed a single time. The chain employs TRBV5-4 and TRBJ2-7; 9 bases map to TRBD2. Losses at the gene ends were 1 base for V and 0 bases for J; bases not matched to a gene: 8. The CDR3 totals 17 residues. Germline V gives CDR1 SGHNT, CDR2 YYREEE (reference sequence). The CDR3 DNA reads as TGTGCCAGCAGCTTGTGGCGGGAGGGCCCGAGCTCCTACGAGCAGTACTTC. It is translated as CASSLWREGPSSYEQYF. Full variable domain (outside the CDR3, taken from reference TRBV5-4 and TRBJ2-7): ETGVTQSPTHLIKTRGQQVTLRCSSQSGHNTVSWYQQALGQGPQFIFQYYREEENGRGNFPPRFSGLQFPNYSSELNVNALELDDSALYLCASSLWREGPSSYEQYFGPGTRLTVT.

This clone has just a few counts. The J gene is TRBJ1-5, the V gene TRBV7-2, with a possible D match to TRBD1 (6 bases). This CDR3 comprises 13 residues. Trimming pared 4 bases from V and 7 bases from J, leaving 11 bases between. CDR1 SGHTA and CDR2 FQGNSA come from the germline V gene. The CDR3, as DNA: TGTGCCAGCAGCTCCCAGGGGCTGCAGCCCCAGCATTTT. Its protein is CASSSQGLQPQHF.

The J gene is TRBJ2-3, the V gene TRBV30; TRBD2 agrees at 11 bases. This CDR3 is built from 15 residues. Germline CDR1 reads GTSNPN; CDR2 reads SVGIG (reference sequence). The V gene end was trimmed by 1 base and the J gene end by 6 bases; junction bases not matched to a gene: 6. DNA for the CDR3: TGTGCCTGGAGTGGACTAGCGGGGCGCCGTGATACGCAGTATTTT. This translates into CAWSGLAGRRDTQYF.

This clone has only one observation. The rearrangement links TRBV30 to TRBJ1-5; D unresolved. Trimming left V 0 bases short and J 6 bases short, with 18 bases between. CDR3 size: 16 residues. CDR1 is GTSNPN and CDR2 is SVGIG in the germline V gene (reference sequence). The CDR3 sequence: CAWSVSFSSGGQPQHF. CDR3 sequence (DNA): TGTGCCTGGAGTGTTTCGTTCTCGTCGGGAGGTCAGCCCCAGCATTTT.

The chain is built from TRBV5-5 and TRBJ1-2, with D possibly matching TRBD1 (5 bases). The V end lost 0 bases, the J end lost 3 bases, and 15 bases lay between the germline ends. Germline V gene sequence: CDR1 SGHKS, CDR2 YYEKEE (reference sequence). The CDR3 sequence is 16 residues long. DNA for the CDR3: TGTGCCAGCAGCTTGGCCACCCGGACAAGGGACTATGGCTACACCTTC. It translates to CASSLATRTRDYGYTF.

CDR3 DNA sequence: TGTGCCAGCAGCCAACGGGCGGGAACTACCTACAATGAGCAGTTCTTC. This codes for CASSQRAGTTYNEQFF. The chain has TRBV4-2 and TRBJ2-1, with D tentatively TRBD2 (6 bases). There are 16 residues in the CDR3. Germline CDR1 LGHNA, CDR2 YNFKEQ. Trimming cost V 2 bases and J 2 bases, with 13 bases left between them.

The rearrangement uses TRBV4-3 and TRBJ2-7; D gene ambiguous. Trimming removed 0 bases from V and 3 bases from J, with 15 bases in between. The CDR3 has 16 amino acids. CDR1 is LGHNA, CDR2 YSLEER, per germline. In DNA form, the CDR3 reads TGCGCCAGCAGCCAAGATTATATGACACTCGGCTACGAGCAGTACTTC. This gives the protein CASSQDYMTLGYEQYF.

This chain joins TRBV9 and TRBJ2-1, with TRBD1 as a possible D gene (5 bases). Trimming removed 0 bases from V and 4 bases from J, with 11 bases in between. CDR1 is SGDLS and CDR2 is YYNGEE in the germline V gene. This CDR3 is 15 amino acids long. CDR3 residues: CASSVVTGVYNEQFF. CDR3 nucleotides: TGTGCCAGCAGCGTAGTCACAGGCGTGTACAATGAGCAGTTCTTC. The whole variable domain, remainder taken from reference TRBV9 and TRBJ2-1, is DSGVTQTPKHLITATGQRVTLRCSPRSGDLSVYWYQQSLDQGLQFLIQYYNGEERAKGNILERFSAQQFPDLHSELNLSSLELGDSALYFCASSVVTGVYNEQFFGPGTRLTVL.

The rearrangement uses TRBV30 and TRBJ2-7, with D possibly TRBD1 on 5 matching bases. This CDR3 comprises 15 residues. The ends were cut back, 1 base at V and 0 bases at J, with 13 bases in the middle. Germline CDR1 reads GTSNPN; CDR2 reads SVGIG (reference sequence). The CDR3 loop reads CAWSDGSGPSYEQYF. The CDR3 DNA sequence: TGTGCCTGGAGTGATGGGTCAGGGCCCTCCTACGAGCAGTACTTC. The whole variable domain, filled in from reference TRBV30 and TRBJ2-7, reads SQTIHQWPATLVQPVGSPLSLECTVEGTSNPNLYWYRQAAGRGLQLLFYSVGIGQISSEVPQNLSASRPQDRQFILSSKKLLLSDSGFYLCAWSDGSGPSYEQYFGPGTRLTVT.

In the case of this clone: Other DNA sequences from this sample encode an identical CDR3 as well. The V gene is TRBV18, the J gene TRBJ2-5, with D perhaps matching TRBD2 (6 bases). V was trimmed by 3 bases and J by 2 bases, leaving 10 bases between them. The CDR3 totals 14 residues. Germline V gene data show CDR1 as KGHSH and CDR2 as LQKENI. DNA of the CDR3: TGTGCCAGCTCACCCCAGGGACTGCAAGAGACCCAGTACTTC. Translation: CASSPQGLQETQYF.

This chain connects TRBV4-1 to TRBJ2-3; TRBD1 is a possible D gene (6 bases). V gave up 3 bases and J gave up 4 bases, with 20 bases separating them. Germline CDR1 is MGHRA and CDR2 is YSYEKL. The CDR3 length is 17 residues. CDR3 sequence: CASSHPPQGGSADTQYF. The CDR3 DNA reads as TGCGCCAGCAGCCATCCACCCCAAGGGGGTTCAGCAGATACGCAGTATTTT.

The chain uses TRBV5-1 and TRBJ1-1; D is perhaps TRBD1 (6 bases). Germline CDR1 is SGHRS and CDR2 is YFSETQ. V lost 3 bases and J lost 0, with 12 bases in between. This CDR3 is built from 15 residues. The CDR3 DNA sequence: TGCGCCAGCAGCTCCCGGACAGATTTGAACACTGAAGCTTTCTTT. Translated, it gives CASSSRTDLNTEAFF.

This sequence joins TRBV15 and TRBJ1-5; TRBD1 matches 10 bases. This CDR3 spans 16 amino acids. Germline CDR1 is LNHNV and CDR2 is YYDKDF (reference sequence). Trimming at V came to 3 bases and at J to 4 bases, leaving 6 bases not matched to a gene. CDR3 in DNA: TGTGCCACCAGCAGGCATCCGGGACAGGGGAATCAGCCCCAGCATTTT. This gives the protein CATSRHPGQGNQPQHF. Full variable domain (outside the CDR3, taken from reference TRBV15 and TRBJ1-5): DAMVIQNPRYQVTQFGKPVTLSCSQTLNHNVMYWYQQKSSQAPKLLFHYYDKDFNNEADTPDNFQSRRPNTSFCFLDIRSPGLGDTAMYLCATSRHPGQGNQPQHFGDGTRLSIL.

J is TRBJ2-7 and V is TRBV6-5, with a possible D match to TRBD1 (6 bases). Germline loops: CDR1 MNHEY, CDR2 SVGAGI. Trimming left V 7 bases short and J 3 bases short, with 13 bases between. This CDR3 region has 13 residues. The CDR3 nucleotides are TGTGCCAGCACCCCCCGGGACAACTACGAGCAGTACTTC. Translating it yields CASTPRDNYEQYF.

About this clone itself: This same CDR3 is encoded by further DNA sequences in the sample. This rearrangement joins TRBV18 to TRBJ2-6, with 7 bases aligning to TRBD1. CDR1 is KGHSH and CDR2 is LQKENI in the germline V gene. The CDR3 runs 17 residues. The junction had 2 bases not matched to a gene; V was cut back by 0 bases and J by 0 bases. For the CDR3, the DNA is TGTGCCAGCTCACCACCCAGGGGGTTCTCTGGGGCCAACGTCCTGACTTTC. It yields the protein CASSPPRGFSGANVLTF.

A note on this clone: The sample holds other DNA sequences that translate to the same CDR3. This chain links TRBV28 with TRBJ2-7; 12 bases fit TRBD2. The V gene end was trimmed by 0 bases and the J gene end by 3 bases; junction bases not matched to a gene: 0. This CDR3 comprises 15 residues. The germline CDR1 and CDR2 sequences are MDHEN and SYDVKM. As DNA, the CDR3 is TGTGCCAGCAGTTTATGGACTAGCGGGAGCTACGAGCAGTACTTC. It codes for CASSLWTSGSYEQYF.

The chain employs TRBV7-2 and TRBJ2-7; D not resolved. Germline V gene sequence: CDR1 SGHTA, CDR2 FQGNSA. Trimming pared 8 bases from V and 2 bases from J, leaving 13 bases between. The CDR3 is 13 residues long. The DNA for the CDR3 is TGTGCCAGCGGTCGAGGCGGAGCCTACGAGCAGTACTTC. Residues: CASGRGGAYEQYF.